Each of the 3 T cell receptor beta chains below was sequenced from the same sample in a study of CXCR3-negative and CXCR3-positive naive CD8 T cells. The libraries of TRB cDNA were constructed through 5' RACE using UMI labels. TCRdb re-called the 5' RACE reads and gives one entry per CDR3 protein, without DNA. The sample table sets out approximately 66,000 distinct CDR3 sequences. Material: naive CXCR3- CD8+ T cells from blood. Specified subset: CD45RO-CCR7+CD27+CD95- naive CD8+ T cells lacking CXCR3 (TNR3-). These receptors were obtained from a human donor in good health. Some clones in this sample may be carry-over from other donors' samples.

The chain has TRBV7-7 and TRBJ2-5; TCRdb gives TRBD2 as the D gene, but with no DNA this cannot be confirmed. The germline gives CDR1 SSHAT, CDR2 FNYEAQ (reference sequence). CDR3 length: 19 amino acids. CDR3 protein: CASSPGTSGSPREQETQYF.

Here the CDR3 reads CASSHGRTNEQYF. V usage is TRBV7-9 and J usage is TRBJ2-7. Germline CDR1 is SEHNR and CDR2 is FQNEAQ (reference sequence). The CDR3 has 13 amino acids.

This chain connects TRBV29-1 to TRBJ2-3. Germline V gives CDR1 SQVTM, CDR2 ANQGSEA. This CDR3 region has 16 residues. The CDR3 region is CSVVGYGEVRTDTQYF.